The 24 T cell receptor beta chains given below trace back to one sample, sequenced in a study of T cell repertoires in cytomegalovirus infection. Their recognized antigens are unknown. TCRdb itself ran the reads through MiXCR, one entry per CDR3 protein. The repertoire holds roughly 730,000 distinct CDR3 sequences, with around 31% as singletons. The sequences come from cultured PBMCs, collected from culture after CMV antigen stimulation. The receptor set was obtained from a human donor in good health (CMV status not recorded). Some clones in this sample may be carry-over from other donors' samples.

This clonotype showed up just a few times. J is TRBJ2-7 and V is TRBV7-6, with D unclear. The CDR3 contains 14 residues. Trimming shortened V by 0 bases and J by 2 bases, and 8 bases separated the two germline ends. The germline CDR1 and CDR2 sequences are SGHVS and FNYEAQ. CDR3 bases: TGTGCCAGCAGCTTAGCACAGTTAGCCTACGAGCAGTACTTC. It yields the protein CASSLAQLAYEQYF. The whole variable domain, remainder taken from reference TRBV7-6 and TRBJ2-7, is GAGVSQSPRYKVTKRGQDVALRCDPISGHVSLYWYRQALGQGPEFLTYFNYEAQQDKSGLPNDRFSAERPEGSISTLTIQRTEQRDSAMYRCASSLAQLAYEQYFGPGTRLTVT.

V gene TRBV4-3 combines with J gene TRBJ1-6; D remains ambiguous. Trimming removed 1 base at V and 3 bases at J, with 10 bases between. CDR1 LGHNA and CDR2 YSLEER come from the germline V gene. The CDR3 is 16 residues long. In DNA, the CDR3 is TGCGCCAGCAGCCAAGGTCTAGCTTACTATAATTCACCCCTCCACTTT. The encoded protein is CASSQGLAYYNSPLHF.

In this sample, this clonotype turned up a few times. The chain combines TRBV19 with TRBJ2-7; no reliable D call. CDR1 is LNHDA and CDR2 is SQIVND in the germline V gene (reference sequence). The length of the CDR3 is 14 residues. Between the trimmed V and J ends, which lost 5 bases and 0 bases, there was a span of 11 bases. The CDR3 region is CASSAFRGSYEQYF. CDR3 DNA sequence: TGTGCCAGTAGTGCCTTCCGAGGCTCCTACGAGCAGTACTTC.

This clonotype was found a few times. The chain couples TRBV11-1 to TRBJ1-6, with no clear D. The CDR3 length is 16 residues. V was cut by 5 bases and J by 6 bases, with 17 bases left in between. CDR1 is SGHAT, CDR2 FQDESV, per germline (reference sequence). The CDR3 DNA follows: TGTGCCAGCAGCCCTACCCGGTACACGGGTAATTCACCCCTCCACTTT. It specifies CASSPTRYTGNSPLHF.

The chain carries TRBV2 and TRBJ2-7; TRBD1 agrees at 9 bases. Germline CDR1 SNHLY, CDR2 FYNNEI. There are 14 residues in the CDR3. V lost 4 bases to trimming and J lost 7 bases; unmatched junction nucleotides: 8. The chain's CDR3 is CASSGGQGPREQYF. CDR3 coding DNA: TGTGCCAGCAGTGGGGGACAGGGCCCTAGGGAGCAGTACTTC.

This chain connects TRBV6-5 to TRBJ2-1; D is undetermined. The CDR3 contains 14 residues. The ends were cut back, 0 bases at V and 7 bases at J, with 10 bases in the middle. CDR1 MNHEY and CDR2 SVGAGI come from the germline V gene. CDR3 loop: CASSYSIWDNEQFF. The CDR3 nucleotides are TGTGCCAGCAGTTACTCGATTTGGGATAATGAGCAGTTCTTC.

V gene TRBV20-1 combines with J gene TRBJ1-2; D call uncertain. V was shortened by 3 bases and J by 2 bases, with 7 bases between the two germline ends. The CDR3 contains 12 residues. The germline gives CDR1 DFQATT, CDR2 SNEGSKA (reference sequence). CDR3 sequence: CSASSGNYGYTF. CDR3 sequence (DNA): TGCAGTGCTAGTTCGGGGAACTATGGCTACACCTTC.

This clonotype was recorded a few times. The chain links TRBV4-2 to TRBJ2-6; D gene uncertain. The CDR3 runs 13 residues. CDR1 and CDR2 (germline): LGHNA, YNFKEQ. The V gene lost 1 base and the J gene lost 5 bases, with 3 bases spanning the gap. CDR3: CASSQVRANVLTF. CDR3 nucleotide sequence: TGTGCCAGCAGCCAAGTCCGGGCCAACGTCCTGACTTTC.

The chain combines TRBV28 with TRBJ2-1, with a tentative D call TRBD1 (5 bases). V lost 3 bases, J lost 11 bases, and 14 bases lay in between. Germline V CDR1 and CDR2: MDHEN, SYDVKM. This CDR3 region has 13 residues. This chain's CDR3 is CASSFRVWTKQFF. The CDR3 DNA reads as TGTGCCAGCAGTTTCCGGGTTTGGACAAAGCAGTTCTTC.

This clonotype has more than one count but fewer than ten. The genes are TRBV7-2 and TRBJ2-7, with D maybe TRBD2 (5 bases). Trimming took 1 base from V and 4 from J, leaving 14 bases between them. In germline, CDR1 is SGHTA, CDR2 FQGNSA. The CDR3 has 15 amino acids. The CDR3 is CASSLVDSQGYEQYF. The DNA of the CDR3 is TGTGCCAGCAGCTTAGTGGACTCCCAAGGTTACGAGCAGTACTTC.

Ten or more counts support this clonotype. The rearrangement uses TRBV7-2 and TRBJ1-1, with D uncertain. Germline CDR1 reads SGHTA; CDR2 reads FQGNSA. This CDR3 region has 15 residues. Trimming stripped 1 base from V and 2 bases from J, with 11 bases between. In DNA form, the CDR3 reads TGTGCCAGCAGCTTAGTTCACCGGGCAAACACTGAAGCTTTCTTT. Its protein is CASSLVHRANTEAFF.

For this clonotype: The final CDR3 position lacks the conserved phenylalanine or tryptophan, pointing to a likely read error. Because the CDR3's place on the DNA is in doubt, the DNA is left out and the CDR3 is given as listed by TCRdb. The V call is TRBV11-2, the J call TRBJ2-7; TRBD2, as called in the table, went unchecked against the DNA. The CDR3 is 13 amino acids long, termini counted. Germline assignment: CDR1 SGHAT and CDR2 FQNNGV. CDR3 protein: CASSLTPTSGSIT.

V gene TRBV20-1 combines with J gene TRBJ2-7, with D possibly being TRBD1 (6 bases). V was shortened by 5 bases and J by 1 base, with 15 bases between the two germline ends. The CDR3 is 14 amino acids. Germline-derived CDR1 and CDR2 are DFQATT and SNEGSKA (reference sequence). The CDR3 region has the DNA TGCAGTGCTTATGGGACAACAACTTCCTACGAGCAGTACTTC. It is translated as CSAYGTTTSYEQYF.

The chain joins TRBV6-2 or TRBV6-3 to TRBJ2-1, with unresolved D. Germline CDR1 reads MNHEY; CDR2 reads SVGEGT. There are 14 residues in the CDR3. V lost 0 bases and J 4 bases, leaving 7 bases between the germline ends. The CDR3 sequence is CASSYSPDYNEQFF. The CDR3 nucleotides read TGTGCCAGCAGTTACTCGCCAGATTACAATGAGCAGTTCTTC.

In this sample, this clonotype turned up a few times. The genes are TRBV7-2 and TRBJ2-7; 11 bases agree with TRBD2. Germline assignment: CDR1 SGHTA and CDR2 FQGNSA. V trimming: 5 bases; J trimming: 12 bases; junction bases outside the gene matches: 9. This CDR3 is 13 amino acids long. The CDR3 DNA sequence: TGTGCCAGCAGCGCCCAACTAGCGGGAGCACCGTACTTC. Translation: CASSAQLAGAPYF. Variable domain in full (rest from reference TRBV7-2 and TRBJ2-7): GAGVSQSPSNKVTEKGKDVELRCDPISGHTALYWYRQSLGQGLEFLIYFQGNSAPDKSGLPSDRFSAERTGGSVSTLTIQRTQQEDSAVYLCASSAQLAGAPYFGPGTRLTVT.

This clonotype was recorded at least ten times. This chain connects TRBV6-1 to TRBJ1-4; D ambiguous. The germline gives CDR1 MNHNS, CDR2 SASEGT. CDR3 size: 11 residues. V was trimmed by 8 bases and J by 3 bases, leaving 4 bases between them. The DNA for the CDR3 is TGTGCCAGCCGGGCTAATGAAAAACTGTTTTTT. This codes for CASRANEKLFF.

This sequence joins TRBV7-2 and TRBJ2-2; possible D gene TRBD2, 6 bases. Germline V lookup: CDR1 SGHTA, CDR2 FQGNSA. This CDR3 contains 15 residues. V was pared by 0 bases and J by 7 bases, with 12 bases between. This chain's CDR3 is CASSLAAGRVGELFF. The CDR3 DNA reads TGTGCCAGCAGCTTAGCGGCGGGAAGGGTCGGGGAGCTGTTTTTT.

The chain links TRBV7-8 to TRBJ1-2; the D is unclear. The V end lost 1 base, the J end lost 0 bases, and 9 bases lay between the germline ends. The CDR3 sequence is 15 residues long. From germline, CDR1 is SGHVS and CDR2 FQNEAQ. For the CDR3, the DNA is TGTGCCAGCAGCTTAGAACAGAGCCCTAACTATGGCTACACCTTC. Translated: CASSLEQSPNYGYTF. Full variable domain (remainder filled in from reference TRBV7-8 and TRBJ1-2): GAGVSQSPRYKVAKRGQDVALRCDPISGHVSLFWYQQALGQGPEFLTYFQNEAQLDKSGLPSDRFFAERPEGSVSTLKIQRTQQEDSAVYLCASSLEQSPNYGYTFGSGTRLTVV.

This clonotype was recorded once. This rearrangement joins TRBV7-6 to TRBJ2-7; D call uncertain. Germline lookup yields CDR1 SGHVS and CDR2 FNYEAQ. The CDR3 has 14 residues. Trimming took 0 bases from V and 5 from J, leaving 11 bases between them. DNA of the CDR3: TGTGCCAGCAGCTTAGCGGATGGGGTGGACGAGCAGTACTTC. It specifies CASSLADGVDEQYF.

V is TRBV19 and J is TRBJ2-3; D perhaps matches TRBD1 (6 bases). Trimming pared 6 bases from V and 3 bases from J, leaving 25 bases between. Germline assignment: CDR1 LNHDA and CDR2 SQIVND (reference sequence). This CDR3 contains 18 residues. The CDR3 loop reads CASSTGSWRTERTDTQYF. CDR3 in DNA: TGTGCCAGTAGCACTGGCTCCTGGAGGACAGAACGAACAGATACGCAGTATTTT.

The table lists this clonotype with a few counts. The chain has TRBV7-2 and TRBJ2-3; TRBD2 agrees at 12 bases. V lost 2 bases and J lost 3; bases outside the gene matches: 6. This CDR3 has 17 residues. From germline, CDR1 is SGHTA and CDR2 FQGNSA. CDR3: CASSLRLAGVGTDTQYF. CDR3 in DNA: TGTGCCAGCAGCTTAAGACTAGCGGGGGTCGGTACAGATACGCAGTATTTT.

The V gene is TRBV7-2, the J gene TRBJ2-7, with a possible D match to TRBD2 (5 bases). The CDR3 sequence is 14 residues long. Trimming shortened V by 3 bases and J by 0 bases, and 9 bases separated the two germline ends. Per the germline V gene, CDR1 is SGHTA and CDR2 is FQGNSA. The CDR3 region is CASSLTRASYEQYF. CDR3 coding DNA: TGTGCCAGCAGCTTGACGCGGGCCTCCTACGAGCAGTACTTC.

The V call is TRBV4-1, the J call TRBJ1-5, with D uncertain. The ends were cut back, 1 base at V and 4 bases at J, with 11 bases in the middle. Looked up from germline, CDR1 is MGHRA and CDR2 is YSYEKL. This CDR3 is built from 15 residues. CDR3 coding DNA: TGCGCCAGCAGCCAAGGGTGGGTGGGGAATCAGCCCCAGCATTTT. Translated, it gives CASSQGWVGNQPQHF.

This clonotype occurred once. This chain connects TRBV12-3 or TRBV12-4 to TRBJ2-7; possible D gene TRBD1, 6 bases. This CDR3 spans 13 amino acids. V shed 6 bases and J shed 3 bases, with 12 bases lying between them. DNA of the CDR3: TGTGCCAGCAGGGCCACAGGGTACTACGAGCAGTACTTC. It translates to CASRATGYYEQYF.